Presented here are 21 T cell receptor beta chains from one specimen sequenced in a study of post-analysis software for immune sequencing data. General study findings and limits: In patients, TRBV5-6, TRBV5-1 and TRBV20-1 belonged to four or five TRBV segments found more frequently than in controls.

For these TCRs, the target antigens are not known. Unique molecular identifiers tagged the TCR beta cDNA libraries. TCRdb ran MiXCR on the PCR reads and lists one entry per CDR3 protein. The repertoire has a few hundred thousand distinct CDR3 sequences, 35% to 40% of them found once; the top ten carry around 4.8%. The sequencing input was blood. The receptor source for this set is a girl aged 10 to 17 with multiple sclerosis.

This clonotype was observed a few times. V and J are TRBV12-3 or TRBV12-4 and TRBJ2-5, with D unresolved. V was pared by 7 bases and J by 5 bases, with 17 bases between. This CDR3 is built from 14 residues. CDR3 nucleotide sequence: TGTGCCAGCAACCCGACCGGACCCAGGGAGACCCAGTACTTC. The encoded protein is CASNPTGPRETQYF.

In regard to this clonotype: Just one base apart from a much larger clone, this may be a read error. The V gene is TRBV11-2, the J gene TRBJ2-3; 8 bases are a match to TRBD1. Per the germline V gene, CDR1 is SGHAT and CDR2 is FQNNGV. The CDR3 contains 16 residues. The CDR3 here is CASSLGPDRGPDMQYF. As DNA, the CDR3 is TGTGCCAGCAGCTTAGGCCCAGACAGGGGCCCAGATATGCAGTATTTT. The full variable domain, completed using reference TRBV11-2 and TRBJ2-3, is EAGVAQSPRYKIIEKRQSVAFWCNPISGHATLYWYQQILGQGPKLLIQFQNNGVVDDSQLPKDRFSAERLKGVDSTLKIQPAKLEDSAVYLCASSLGPDRGPDMQYFGPGTRLTVL.

CDR3 bases: TGTGCCAGCAGTTTATACTTCCCGGACAGGGTCGGGCCGGAAAGTCTCAATTCACCCCTCCACTTT. Translating gives CASSLYFPDRVGPESLNSPLHF. This sequence joins TRBV28 and TRBJ1-6; TRBD1 agrees at 8 bases. The CDR3 is 22 amino acids. The junction had 24 bases not matched to a gene; V was cut back by 1 base and J by 7 bases. Germline CDR1 and CDR2: MDHEN and SYDVKM.

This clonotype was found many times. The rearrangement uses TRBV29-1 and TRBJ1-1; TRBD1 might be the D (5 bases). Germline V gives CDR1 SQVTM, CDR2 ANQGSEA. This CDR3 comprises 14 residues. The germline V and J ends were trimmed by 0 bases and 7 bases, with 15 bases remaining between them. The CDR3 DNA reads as TGCAGCGTTGAAGATAACATCGGGGGAGGTGAAGCTTTCTTT. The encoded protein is CSVEDNIGGGEAFF.

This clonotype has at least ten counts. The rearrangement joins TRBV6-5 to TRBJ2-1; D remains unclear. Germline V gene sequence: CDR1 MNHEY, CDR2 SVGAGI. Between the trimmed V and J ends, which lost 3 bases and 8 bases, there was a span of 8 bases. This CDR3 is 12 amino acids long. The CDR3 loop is CASSYSTDEQFF. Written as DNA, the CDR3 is TGTGCCAGCAGTTATTCTACAGATGAGCAGTTCTTC.

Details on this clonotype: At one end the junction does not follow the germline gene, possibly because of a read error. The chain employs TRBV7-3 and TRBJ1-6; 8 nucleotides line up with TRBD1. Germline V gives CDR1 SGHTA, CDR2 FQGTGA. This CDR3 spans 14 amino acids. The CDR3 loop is CASSLTGGTSPLHF. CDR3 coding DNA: TGTGCCAGCAGTTTAACAGGGGGTACTTCACCCCTCCACTTT.

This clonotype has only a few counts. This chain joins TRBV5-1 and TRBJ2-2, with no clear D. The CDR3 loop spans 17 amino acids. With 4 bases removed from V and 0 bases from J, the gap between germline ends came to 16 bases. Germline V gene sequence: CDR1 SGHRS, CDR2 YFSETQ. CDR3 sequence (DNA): TGCGCCAGCAGCCGAATATCAGCCGGGTCGAACACCGGGGAGCTGTTTTTT. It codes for CASSRISAGSNTGELFF.

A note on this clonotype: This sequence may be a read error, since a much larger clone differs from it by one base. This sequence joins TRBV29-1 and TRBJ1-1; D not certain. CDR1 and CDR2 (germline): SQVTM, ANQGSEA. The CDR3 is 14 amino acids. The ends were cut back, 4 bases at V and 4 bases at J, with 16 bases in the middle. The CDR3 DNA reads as TGCAGCGTTGCCCTGGGAGGGAGGACCACTGAAGCTTTCTTT. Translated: CSVALGGRTTEAFF.

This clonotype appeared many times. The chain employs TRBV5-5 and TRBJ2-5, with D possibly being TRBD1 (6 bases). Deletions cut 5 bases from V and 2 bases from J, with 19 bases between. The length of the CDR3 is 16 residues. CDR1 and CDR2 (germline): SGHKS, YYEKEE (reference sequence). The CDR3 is CASRGGRDTLQETQYF. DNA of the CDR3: TGTGCCAGCAGAGGGGGACGGGACACCCTTCAAGAGACCCAGTACTTC.

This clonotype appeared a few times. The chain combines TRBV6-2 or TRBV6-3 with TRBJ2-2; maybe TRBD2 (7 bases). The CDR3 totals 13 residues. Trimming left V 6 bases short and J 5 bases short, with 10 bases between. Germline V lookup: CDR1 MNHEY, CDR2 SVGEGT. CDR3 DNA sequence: TGTGCCAGCAGAGGGGGAGGGACCGGGGAGCTGTTTTTT. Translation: CASRGGGTGELFF.

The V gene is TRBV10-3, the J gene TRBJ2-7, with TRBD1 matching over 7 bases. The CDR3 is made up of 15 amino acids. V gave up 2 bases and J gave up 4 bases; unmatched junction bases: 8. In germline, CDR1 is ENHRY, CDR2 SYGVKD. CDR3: CAISEEAGGPYEQYF. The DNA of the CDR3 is TGTGCCATCAGTGAGGAGGCAGGGGGTCCTTACGAGCAGTACTTC.

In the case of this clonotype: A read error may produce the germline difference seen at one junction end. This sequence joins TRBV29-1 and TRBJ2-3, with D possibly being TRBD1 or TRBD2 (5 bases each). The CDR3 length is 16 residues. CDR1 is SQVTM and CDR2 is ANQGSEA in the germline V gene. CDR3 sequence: CGVEARGRAYIDTQYF. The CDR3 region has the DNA TGCGGCGTTGAAGCTCGGGGCCGGGCATACATAGATACGCAGTATTTT.

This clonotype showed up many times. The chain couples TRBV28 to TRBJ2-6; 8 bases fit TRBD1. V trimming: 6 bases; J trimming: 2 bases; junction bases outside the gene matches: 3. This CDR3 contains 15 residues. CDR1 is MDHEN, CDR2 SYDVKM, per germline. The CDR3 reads CASSFRGPGANVLTF. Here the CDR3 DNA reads TGTGCCAGCAGCTTCAGGGGGCCTGGGGCCAACGTCCTGACTTTC.

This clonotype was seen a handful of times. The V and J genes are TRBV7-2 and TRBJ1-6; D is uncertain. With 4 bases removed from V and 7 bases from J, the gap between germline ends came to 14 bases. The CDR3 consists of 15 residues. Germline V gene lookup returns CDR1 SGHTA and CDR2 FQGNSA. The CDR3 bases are TGTGCCAGCAGCTCGTTCTCAGTGTACAATTCACCCCTCCACTTT. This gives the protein CASSSFSVYNSPLHF.

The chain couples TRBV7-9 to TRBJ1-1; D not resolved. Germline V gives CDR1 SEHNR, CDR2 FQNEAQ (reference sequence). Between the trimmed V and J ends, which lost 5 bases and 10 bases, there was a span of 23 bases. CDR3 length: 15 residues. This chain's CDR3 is CASSPKIPVQERAFF. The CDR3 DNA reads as TGTGCCAGCAGCCCTAAAATTCCGGTCCAGGAGAGAGCTTTCTTT.

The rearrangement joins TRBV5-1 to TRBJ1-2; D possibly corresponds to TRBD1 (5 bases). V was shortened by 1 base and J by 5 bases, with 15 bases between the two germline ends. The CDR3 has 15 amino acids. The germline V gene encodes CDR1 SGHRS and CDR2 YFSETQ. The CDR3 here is CASSLNSGPLYGYTF. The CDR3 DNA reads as TGCGCCAGCAGCTTGAATTCGGGACCTTTATATGGCTACACCTTC.

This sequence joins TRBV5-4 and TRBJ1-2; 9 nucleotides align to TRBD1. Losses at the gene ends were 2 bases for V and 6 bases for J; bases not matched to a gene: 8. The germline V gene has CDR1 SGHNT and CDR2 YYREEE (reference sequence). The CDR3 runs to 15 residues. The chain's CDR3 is CASSLDPGQGHGYTF. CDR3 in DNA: TGTGCCAGCAGCTTAGATCCGGGACAGGGTCATGGCTACACCTTC.

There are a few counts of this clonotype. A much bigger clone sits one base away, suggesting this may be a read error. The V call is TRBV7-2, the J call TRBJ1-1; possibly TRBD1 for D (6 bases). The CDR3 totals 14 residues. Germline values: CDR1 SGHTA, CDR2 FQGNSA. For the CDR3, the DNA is TGTGCCAACAGCTTACAGGGTACAACAGGTGAAGCTTTCTTT. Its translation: CANSLQGTTGEAFF.

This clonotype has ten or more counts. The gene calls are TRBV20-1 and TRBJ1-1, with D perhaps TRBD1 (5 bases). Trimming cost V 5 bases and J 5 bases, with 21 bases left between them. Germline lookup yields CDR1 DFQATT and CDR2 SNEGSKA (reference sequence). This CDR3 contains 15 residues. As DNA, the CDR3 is TGCAGTGCTCGAGGAGGCTTCGGGGGTAGGACTGAAGCTTTCTTT. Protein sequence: CSARGGFGGRTEAFF.

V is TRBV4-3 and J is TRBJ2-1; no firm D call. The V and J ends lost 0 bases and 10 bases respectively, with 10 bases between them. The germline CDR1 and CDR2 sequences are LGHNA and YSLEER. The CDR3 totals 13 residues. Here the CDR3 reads CASSQEKYGEQFF. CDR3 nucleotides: TGCGCCAGCAGCCAAGAGAAATATGGGGAGCAGTTCTTC.

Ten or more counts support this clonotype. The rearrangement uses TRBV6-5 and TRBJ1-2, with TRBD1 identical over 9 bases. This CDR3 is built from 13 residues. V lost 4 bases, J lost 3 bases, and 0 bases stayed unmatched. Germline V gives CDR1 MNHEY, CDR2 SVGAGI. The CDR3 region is CASSWTGDYGYTF. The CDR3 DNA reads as TGTGCCAGCAGTTGGACAGGGGACTATGGCTACACCTTC.